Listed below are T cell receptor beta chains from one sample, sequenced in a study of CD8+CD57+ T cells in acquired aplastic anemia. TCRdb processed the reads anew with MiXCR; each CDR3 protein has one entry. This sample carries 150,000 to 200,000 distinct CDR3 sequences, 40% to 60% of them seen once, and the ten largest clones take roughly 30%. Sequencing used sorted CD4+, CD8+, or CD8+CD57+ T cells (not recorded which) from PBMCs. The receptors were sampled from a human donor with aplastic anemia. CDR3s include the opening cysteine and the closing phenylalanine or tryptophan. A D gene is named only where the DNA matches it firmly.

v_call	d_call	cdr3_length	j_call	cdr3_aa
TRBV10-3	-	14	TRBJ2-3	CAIKGAFRTDTQYF
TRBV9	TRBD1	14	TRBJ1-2	CASSPTGDREAYTF
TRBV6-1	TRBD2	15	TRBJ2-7	CASSPGTSGRDEQYF
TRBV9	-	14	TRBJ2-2	CASSVGQHTGELFF
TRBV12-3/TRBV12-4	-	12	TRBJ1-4	CASTAKGEKLFF
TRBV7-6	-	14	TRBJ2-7	CASSSQVGNGEQYF
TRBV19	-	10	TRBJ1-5	CASSSGSQHF
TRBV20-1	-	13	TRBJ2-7	CSAREVQGYEQYF
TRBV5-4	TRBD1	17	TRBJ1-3	CASSFAISLRQGTTIYF
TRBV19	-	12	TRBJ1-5	CASSYPPQPQHF
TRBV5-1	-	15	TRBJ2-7	CASSEAGLYTYEQYF
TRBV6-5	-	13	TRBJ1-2	CASSYGGRYGYTF
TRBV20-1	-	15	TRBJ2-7	CSARDIQANPYEQYF
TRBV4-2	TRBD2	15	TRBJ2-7	CASSQPQGLAHEQYF
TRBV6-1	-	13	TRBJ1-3	CASSIATGNTIYF
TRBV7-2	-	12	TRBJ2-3	CASSLGTYTQYF
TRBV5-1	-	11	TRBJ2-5	CASSFSQTQYF
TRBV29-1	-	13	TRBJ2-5	CSAALEYQETQYF
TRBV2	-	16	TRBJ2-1	CASSLTRTGSYNEQFF
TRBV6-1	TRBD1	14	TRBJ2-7	CAGTPGQGYDEQYF
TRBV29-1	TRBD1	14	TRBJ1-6	CSARLGTANSPLHF
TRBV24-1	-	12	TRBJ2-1	CATSDRAGEQFF
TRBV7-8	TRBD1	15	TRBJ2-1	CASSSDRGPTDEQFF
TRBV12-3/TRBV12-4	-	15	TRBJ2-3	CASSLVGLRTDTQYF
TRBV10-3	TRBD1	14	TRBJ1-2	CAIRGTAFNYGYTF
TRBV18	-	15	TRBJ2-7	CASSPADEVGGEQYF
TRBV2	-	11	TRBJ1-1	CASVWNTEAFF
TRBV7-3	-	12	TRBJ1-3	CASSLRVNTIYF
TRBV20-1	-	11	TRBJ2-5	CSARDGETQYF
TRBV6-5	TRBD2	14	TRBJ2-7	CASSALAGTYEQYF
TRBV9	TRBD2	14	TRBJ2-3	CASSSGTSGDTQYF
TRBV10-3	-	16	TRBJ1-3	CAISEFSRVDRNTIYF
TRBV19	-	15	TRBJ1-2	CASSMTPGGLYGYTF
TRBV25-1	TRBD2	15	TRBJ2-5	CASSVPAGGGETQYF
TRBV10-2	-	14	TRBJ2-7	CASGPGLGPCEQYF
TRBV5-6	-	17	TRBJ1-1	CASSLKYQHLLRTEAFF
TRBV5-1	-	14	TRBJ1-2	CASSLQPTSGGYTF